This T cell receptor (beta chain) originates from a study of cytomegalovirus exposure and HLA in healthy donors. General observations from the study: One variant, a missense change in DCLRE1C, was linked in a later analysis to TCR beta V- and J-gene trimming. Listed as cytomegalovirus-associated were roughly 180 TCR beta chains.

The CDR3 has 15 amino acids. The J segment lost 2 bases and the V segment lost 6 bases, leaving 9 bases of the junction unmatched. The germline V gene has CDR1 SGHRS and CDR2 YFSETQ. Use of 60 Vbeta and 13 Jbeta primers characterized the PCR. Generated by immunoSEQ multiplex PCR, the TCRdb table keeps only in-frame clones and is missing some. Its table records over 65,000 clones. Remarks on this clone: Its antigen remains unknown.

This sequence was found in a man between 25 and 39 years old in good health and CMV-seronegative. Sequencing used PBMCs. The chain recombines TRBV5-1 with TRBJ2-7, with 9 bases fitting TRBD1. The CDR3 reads CASTKDGTGPYEQYF. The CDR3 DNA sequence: TGCGCCAGCACTAAAGACGGGACAGGGCCCTACGAGCAGTACTTC. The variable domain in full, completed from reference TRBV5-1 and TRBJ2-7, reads KAGVTQTPRYLIKTRGQQVTLSCSPISGHRSVSWYQQTPGQGLQFLFEYFSETQRNKGNFPGRFSGRQFSNSRSEMNVSTLELGDSALYLCASTKDGTGPYEQYFGPGTRLTVT.